This passage covers 5 T cell receptor beta chains from one sample sequenced in a study of cytomegalovirus exposure and HLA in healthy donors. The study ran its PCR with 60 Vbeta and 13 Jbeta primers. Only in-frame clones appear in the TCRdb table, and some are missing; sequencing was by immunoSEQ multiplex PCR. The data contain about 140,000 clones, almost 85% of them singletons. Input material: PBMCs. These receptors were taken from a young man in good health and CMV-seropositive.

As for this clone: Sequence at one end of the junction differs from germline and may be a read error. The CDR3 region is CANSLFGTGLDIQYF. In DNA, the CDR3 is TGTGCCAACAGCTTGTTTGGGACAGGGTTGGACATTCAGTACTTC. The chain has TRBV5-6 and TRBJ2-4, with 9 nucleotides matching TRBD1. Germline V CDR1 and CDR2: SGHDT, YYEEEE. The CDR3 covers 15 residues.

This sequence joins TRBV28 and TRBJ2-5; TRBD1 matches at 8 bases. V lost 6 bases to trimming and J lost 4 bases; unmatched junction nucleotides: 4. The germline V gene encodes CDR1 MDHEN and CDR2 SYDVKM. The CDR3 spans 13 residues. CDR3 region: CASSRQGTETQYF. The CDR3 DNA reads as TGTGCCAGCAGCCGACAGGGGACAGAGACCCAGTACTTC.

The chain is built from TRBV9 and TRBJ1-1; 8 bases map to TRBD1. The CDR3 has 14 residues. From germline, CDR1 is SGDLS and CDR2 YYNGEE. V lost 4 bases, J lost 3 bases, and 5 bases stayed unmatched. CDR3 amino acids: CASSPRGPDTEAFF. The CDR3 DNA reads TGTGCCAGCAGCCCCAGGGGGCCGGACACTGAAGCTTTCTTT.

The V gene is TRBV6-4, the J gene TRBJ2-5; perhaps TRBD2 as D (6 bases). This CDR3 is built from 11 residues. Trimming stripped 2 bases from V and 9 bases from J, with 7 bases between. Germline lookup yields CDR1 MRHNA and CDR2 SNTAGT. The CDR3 DNA reads TGTGCCAGCAGTGACGGGGAGGCCCAGTACTTC. This translates into CASSDGEAQYF.

V usage is TRBV27 and J usage is TRBJ2-7; possible D gene TRBD1, 6 bases. Per germline, CDR1 MNHEY and CDR2 SMNVEV (reference sequence). The length of the CDR3 is 13 residues. Trimming cost V 6 bases and J 0 bases, with 9 bases left between them. CDR3 sequence reads: CASRGHHSYEQYF. CDR3 nucleotides: TGTGCCAGCAGGGGACACCACTCCTACGAGCAGTACTTC.